This T cell receptor (beta chain) was identified in a study of cytomegalovirus exposure and HLA in healthy donors. Germline values: CDR1 SGHAT, CDR2 FQNNGV. The CDR3 runs to 15 residues. V dropped 5 bases and J dropped 3; count of bases not matched to a gene: 9. A note on this clone: Its antigen is unidentified.

Findings of the study overall: Later on, an analysis showed TCR association rates differing by HLA locus, with DRB1 the most and HLA-C the fewest. Productive rates of about 87% or about 30% were seen for most TCR beta V segments in an earlier analysis. A later analysis reported that several of the most significant clusters appeared to be linked to common viral pathogens, among them Epstein-Barr virus.

In the PCR, 60 Vbeta and 13 Jbeta primers were used. The method was immunoSEQ multiplex PCR; TCRdb's version includes in-frame clones alone and lacks a portion of them. Counted here are about 160,000 clones, around nine tenths occurring once; the ten biggest clones make up approximately 2%. Sample: PBMCs. V and J are TRBV11-2 and TRBJ1-2, with 7 bases fitting TRBD1. This sequence was found in a woman under 30 in good health and CMV-seronegative. This chain's CDR3 is CASSPLGGLDYGYTF. CDR3 nucleotide sequence: TGTGCCAGCAGCCCCTTAGGGGGCCTTGACTATGGCTACACCTTC.